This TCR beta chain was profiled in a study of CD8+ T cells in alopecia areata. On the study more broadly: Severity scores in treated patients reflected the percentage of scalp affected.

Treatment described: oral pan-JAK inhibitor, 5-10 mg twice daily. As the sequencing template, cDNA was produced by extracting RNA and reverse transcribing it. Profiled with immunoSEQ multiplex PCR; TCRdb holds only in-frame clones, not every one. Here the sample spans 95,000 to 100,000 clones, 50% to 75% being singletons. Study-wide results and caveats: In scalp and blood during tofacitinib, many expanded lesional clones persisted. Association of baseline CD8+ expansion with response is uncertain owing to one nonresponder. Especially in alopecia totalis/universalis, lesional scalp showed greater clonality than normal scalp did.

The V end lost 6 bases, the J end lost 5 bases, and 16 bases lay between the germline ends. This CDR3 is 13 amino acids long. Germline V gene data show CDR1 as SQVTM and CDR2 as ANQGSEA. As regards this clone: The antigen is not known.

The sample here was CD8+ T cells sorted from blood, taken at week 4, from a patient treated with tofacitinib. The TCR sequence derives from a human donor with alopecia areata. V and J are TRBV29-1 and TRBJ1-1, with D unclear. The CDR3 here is CSVPGYRETEAFF. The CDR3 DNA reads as TGCAGCGTCCCAGGTTACCGAGAGACTGAAGCTTTCTTT.